This TCR beta chain was observed in a study of shared clonotypes between healthy human individuals. Germline CDR1 MDHEN, CDR2 SYDVKM. J lost 5 bases, V lost 4 bases, and 10 bases had no gene match. The CDR3 runs to 15 residues. Per the original methods: Filtering of immunoSEQ junctional sequences could not match full-length read filtering. The table came from immunoSEQ multiplex PCR; TCRdb's copy has only in-frame clones and leaves some out. The V and J calls and clone size are taken from that table; D and trimming were inferred from the DNA. The sample gives about 490,000 clones, 76% of which show up once; 10% to 15% is in the top ten.

The sequence was collected from a woman in her 40s in good health. Some clones in this sample may be carry-over from other donors' samples. Sequenced: PBMCs. The rearrangement uses TRBV28 and TRBJ1-1; TRBD1 matches at 7 bases. DNA for the CDR3: TGTGCCAGCAGTTCGCCGGGACAGAGATGGACTGAAGCTTTCTTT. Its protein product is CASSSPGQRWTEAFF. Full variable domain (rest looked up from reference TRBV28 and TRBJ1-1): DVKVTQSSRYLVKRTGEKVFLECVQDMDHENMFWYRQDPGLGLRLIYFSYDVKMKEKGDIPEGYSVSREKKERFSLILESASTNQTSMYLCASSSPGQRWTEAFFGQGTRLTVV.